This T cell receptor (beta chain) was captured by sequencing in a study of T cell changes during pregnancy in multiple sclerosis. V was trimmed by 6 bases and J by 0 bases, leaving 10 bases between them. This CDR3 spans 14 amino acids. The V gene's germline CDR1 is SGHVS and CDR2 FNYEAQ. TCRdb's copy holds only in-frame clones and misses some; the assay was immunoSEQ multiplex PCR. Of 90,000 to 130,000 clones listed, around 90% are singletons. The V gene is TRBV7-6, the J gene TRBJ2-3, with D tentatively TRBD2 (7 bases). Sequencing was performed on peripheral blood, taken in the third trimester of pregnancy. This sequence originates from a female donor with multiple sclerosis, enrolled in a pregnancy study. In DNA form, the CDR3 reads TGTGCCAGCAGGGCGGGGGCCAGCACAGATACGCAGTATTTT. The encoded protein is CASRAGASTDTQYF. Full variable domain (remainder filled in from reference TRBV7-6 and TRBJ2-3): GAGVSQSPRYKVTKRGQDVALRCDPISGHVSLYWYRQALGQGPEFLTYFNYEAQQDKSGLPNDRFSAERPEGSISTLTIQRTEQRDSAMYRCASRAGASTDTQYFGPGTRLTVL.